Sequencing of this TCR beta chain was carried out in a study of glioma-infiltrating T cells after dendritic cell vaccination. This clone is medium-sized in the sample. CDR1 and CDR2 from the germline V gene are LNHDA and SQIVND (reference sequence). Deletions cut 6 bases from V and 0 bases from J, with 12 bases between. This CDR3 spans 14 amino acids. Specified time point: after dendritic cell vaccination, including at tumor progression/relapse. Selection required adequate fresh-frozen tumor tissue plus more than two years' survival data. Only in-frame clones appear in the TCRdb table, and some are missing; sequencing was by immunoSEQ multiplex PCR. Of approximately 48,000 clones detected, 89% appear once; the ten largest clones hold roughly 5.4%.

The sequence was collected from a human donor with glioblastoma. This sequence joins TRBV19 and TRBJ2-7, with D possibly TRBD1 on 6 matching bases. The specimen was blood, collected after dendritic cell vaccination. The CDR3 DNA follows: TGTGCCAGTAGGATGGACAGCACCTCCTACGAGCAGTACTTC. Translation: CASRMDSTSYEQYF.